This TCR beta chain emerged from a study of somatic mutations in cytotoxic T cells in rheumatoid arthritis (dated by TCRdb to about 2017). Regarding the research as a whole: Right after diagnosis and prior to the start of any treatment, about 30 ml EDTA of peripheral blood was drawn from patients. Sorted V beta1+ cells also underwent TCRB sequencing, and some V beta antibody-stained T-cell populations were flow-sorted at nearly 100% purity on a FACSAria II or Sony SH800. The study asked whether expanded CD8+ T-cell clones in newly diagnosed, untreated rheumatoid arthritis carry somatic mutations, and used TCRB deep sequencing to characterize clonality. TCRB deep sequencing was performed for about 70 rheumatoid arthritis patients and approximately 20 healthy controls. Median age was essentially the same in the patient group and the control group.

On an AutoMACS, CD4+ and CD8+ cells were isolated via positive magnetic bead selection, and their purity was verified by flow cytometry. Clonal expansions were first screened by flow cytometry with a TCR V beta antibody panel, then characterized by TCRB deep sequencing of sorted CD8+ fractions. Peripheral blood mononuclear cells were obtained using density gradient separation with Ficoll-Paque PLUS. Nucleospin Tissue or Tissue XS kits were used to extract DNA from CD4-enriched, CD8-enriched or PBMC samples, and a Qubit 2.0 fluorometer was used for quantification. Sequencing of TCRB CDR3 was done on genomic DNA with the immunoSEQ assay. In the source study's methods: Only a few patient CD8+ clones larger than 1% matched published virus-specific TCRB sequences when compared against them. Analyses were restricted to productive TCRB rearrangements. Clonality was expressed as a Shannon entropy-based productive clonality index, with each clone defined by a unique TCRB CDR3 sequence. Repertoire overlap for a pair of samples was computed from each clone's template counts relative to total templates per sample. A correlation with a Spearman r of 0.55 to 0.75 was found between V-gene usage by flow cytometry and V-gene usage by TCRB sequencing. In TCRdb, the immuneACCESS table is reduced to in-frame sequences with V and J assigned. These tables do not hold every clone; where another copy was compared, an unresolved V gene accounts for under half, and the others remain unexplained. From that table come the V and J calls and clone size; the DNA was used to work out D and trimming. This sample comprises 10,000 or so clones, approximately 79% of them detected only once. The ten largest clones take up roughly a third of the sample.

A note on this clone: Its antigen is still unknown. No qualities accompany the bases; no much larger clone lies one base away.

The cysteine opens and the phenylalanine closes a CDR3 of 13 amino acids. The retained sequence is limited to the CDR3, 39 bases, with the frame set at the first base. Based on the germline V gene, the CDR1 and CDR2 sequences are SQVTM and ANQGSEA. V was cut back by 5 bases and J by 4 bases, leaving a gap of 14 bases between them. Findings and caveats that apply to the study as a whole: No adjustment for multiple comparisons was made for the slight TRBV07 underrepresentation in patients. Several identical CD8+ TCRB sequences were found in both blood and synovial fluid, and in about an eighth of the 65 patients the largest CD8+ clone exceeded 20% of CD8+ cells. The expanded CD8+ clones had unknown antigen targets, and not appearing in virus-specific databases did not rule out that they were virus-specific. Rheumatoid arthritis patients and age-matched healthy controls did not significantly differ in CD8+ T-cell clonality. In patients, CD8+ clonality rose with age (Spearman r ~ 0.45), which was not the case in healthy controls.

Here the chain combines TRBV29-1 and TRBJ1-1, with the D gene not confidently named. The receptor comes from an adult with rheumatoid arthritis. Sequencing was performed on CD8+ T cells sorted from blood. This receptor carries the CDR3 CSVRAREGTEAFF. Here is the DNA: TGCAGCGTTCGAGCAAGAGAGGGCACTGAAGCTTTCTTT.